What follows describes a single T cell receptor (beta chain). The CDR3 totals 14 residues. Per the germline V gene, CDR1 is SGHNT and CDR2 is YENEEA. V was clipped by 2 bases and J by 2 bases, with 10 bases between them. The PCR contained 60 Vbeta and 13 Jbeta primers. Profiled with immunoSEQ multiplex PCR; TCRdb holds only in-frame clones, not every one. The table includes about 160,000 clones, over 70% detected once. This record comes from a study of cytomegalovirus exposure and HLA in healthy donors. The V and J genes are TRBV11-3 and TRBJ2-7; D is uncertain. Sequenced sample: PBMCs. This receptor was identified in a woman aged 25 to 39 in good health and CMV-seronegative. The CDR3 protein is CASSLRGGAYEQYF. The CDR3 region has the DNA TGTGCCAGCAGCTTACGCGGTGGCGCCTACGAGCAGTACTTC.